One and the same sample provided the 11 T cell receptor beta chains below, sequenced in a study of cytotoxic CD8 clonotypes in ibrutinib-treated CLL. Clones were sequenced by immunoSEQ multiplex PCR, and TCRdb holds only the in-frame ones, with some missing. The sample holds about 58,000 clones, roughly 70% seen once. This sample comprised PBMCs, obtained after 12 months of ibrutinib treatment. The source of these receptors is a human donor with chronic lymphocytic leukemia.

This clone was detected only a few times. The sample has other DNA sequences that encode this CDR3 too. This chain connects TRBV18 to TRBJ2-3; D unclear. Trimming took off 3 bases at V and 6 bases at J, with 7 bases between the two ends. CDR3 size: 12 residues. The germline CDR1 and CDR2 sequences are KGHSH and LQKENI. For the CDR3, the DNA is TGTGCCAGCTCACCTGACATGGATACGCAGTATTTT. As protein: CASSPDMDTQYF. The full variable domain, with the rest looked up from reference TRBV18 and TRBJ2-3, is NAGVMQNPRHLVRRRGQEARLRCSPMKGHSHVYWYRQLPEEGLKFMVYLQKENIIDESGMPKERFSAEFPKEGPSILRIQQVVRGDSAAYFCASSPDMDTQYFGPGTRLTVL.

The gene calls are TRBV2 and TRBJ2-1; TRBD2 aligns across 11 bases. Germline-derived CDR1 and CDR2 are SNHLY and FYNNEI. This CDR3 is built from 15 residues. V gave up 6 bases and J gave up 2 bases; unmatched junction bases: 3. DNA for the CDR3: TGTGCCAGCAGCTCGGGACTAGCGGCCTACAATGAGCAGTTCTTC. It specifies CASSSGLAAYNEQFF.

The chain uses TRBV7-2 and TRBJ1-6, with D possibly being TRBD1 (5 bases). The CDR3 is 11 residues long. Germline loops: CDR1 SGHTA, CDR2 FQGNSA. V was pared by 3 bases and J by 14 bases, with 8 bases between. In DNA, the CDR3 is TGTGCCAGCAGCTTGGGGCAAACCCTCCACTTT. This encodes CASSLGQTLHF.

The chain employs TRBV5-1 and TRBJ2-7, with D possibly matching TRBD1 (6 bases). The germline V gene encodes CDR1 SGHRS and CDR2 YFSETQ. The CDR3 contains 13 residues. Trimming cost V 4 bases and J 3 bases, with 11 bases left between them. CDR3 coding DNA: TGCGCCAGCAGCCGGGACACTGACTACGAGCAGTACTTC. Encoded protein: CASSRDTDYEQYF.

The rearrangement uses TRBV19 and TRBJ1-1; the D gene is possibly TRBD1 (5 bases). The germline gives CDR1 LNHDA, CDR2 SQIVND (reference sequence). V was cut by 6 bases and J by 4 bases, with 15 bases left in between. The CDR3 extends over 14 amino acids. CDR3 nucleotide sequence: TGTGCCAGTAGACCGACGGGGCGCCGCACTGAAGCTTTCTTT. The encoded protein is CASRPTGRRTEAFF.

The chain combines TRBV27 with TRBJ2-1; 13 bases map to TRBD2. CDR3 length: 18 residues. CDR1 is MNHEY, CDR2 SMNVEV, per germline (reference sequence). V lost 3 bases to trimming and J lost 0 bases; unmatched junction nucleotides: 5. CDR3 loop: CASSFLGLAGFSYNEQFF. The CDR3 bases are TGTGCCAGCAGTTTCTTGGGACTAGCGGGGTTCTCCTACAATGAGCAGTTCTTC.

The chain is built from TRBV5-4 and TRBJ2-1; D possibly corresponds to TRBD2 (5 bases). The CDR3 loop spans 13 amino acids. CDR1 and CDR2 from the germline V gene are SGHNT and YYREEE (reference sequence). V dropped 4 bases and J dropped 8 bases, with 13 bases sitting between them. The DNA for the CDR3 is TGTGCCAGCAGCAAAATTACTAGTCATGAGCAGTTCTTC. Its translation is CASSKITSHEQFF.

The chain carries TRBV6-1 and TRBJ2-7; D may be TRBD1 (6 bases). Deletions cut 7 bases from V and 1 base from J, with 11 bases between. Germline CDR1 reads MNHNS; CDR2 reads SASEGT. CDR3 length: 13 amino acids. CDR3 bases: TGTGCCAGCAAAACAGGGATTTCCTACGAGCAGTACTTC. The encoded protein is CASKTGISYEQYF.

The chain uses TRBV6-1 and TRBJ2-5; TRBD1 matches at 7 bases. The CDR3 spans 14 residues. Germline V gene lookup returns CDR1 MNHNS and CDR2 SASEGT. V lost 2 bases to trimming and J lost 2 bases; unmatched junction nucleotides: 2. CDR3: CASSEPGQQETQYF. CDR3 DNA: TGTGCCAGCAGTGAACCGGGACAGCAAGAGACCCAGTACTTC.

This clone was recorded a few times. The CDR3 bases are TGTGCCAGCAGCCTCCAGGGGGCGGGTGAAAAACTGTTTTTT. This encodes CASSLQGAGEKLFF. V usage is TRBV14 and J usage is TRBJ1-4, with 8 bases aligning to TRBD1. V was clipped by 4 bases and J by 7 bases; unmatched bases: 5. Per the germline V gene, CDR1 is SGHDN and CDR2 is FVKESK. The CDR3 runs 14 residues.

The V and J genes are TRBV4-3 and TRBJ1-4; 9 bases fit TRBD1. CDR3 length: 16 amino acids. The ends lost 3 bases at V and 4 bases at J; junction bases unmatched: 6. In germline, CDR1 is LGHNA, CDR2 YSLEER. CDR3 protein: CASSQTQGAGNEKLFF. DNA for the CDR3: TGCGCCAGCAGCCAGACACAGGGGGCGGGTAATGAAAAACTGTTTTTT.